This T cell receptor (beta chain) was retrieved from a study of blood T cell repertoires in COVID-19. Germline values: CDR1 MNHEY, CDR2 SVGAGI. The germline V and J ends were trimmed by 6 bases and 5 bases, with 8 bases remaining between them. The CDR3 consists of 12 residues. Living in 24 US areas, the participants were between about 18 and 95 years of age. Assay used: immunoSEQ multiplex PCR; TCRdb lists only in-frame clones, some missing. Of 150,000 to 250,000 clones in the sample, 75% to 85% were seen once. Regarding this clone: Given a much more abundant clone one base away, this may be a read error.

The sequenced sample was PBMCs or T cells enriched from blood (not recorded which). The V call is TRBV6-5, the J call TRBJ1-5, with D maybe TRBD1 (6 bases). This clonotype was obtained from a man aged 40-50 years who had recovered from COVID-19. The CDR3: CASRSGDQPQHF. Here the CDR3 DNA reads TGTGCCAGCAGATCAGGGGATCAGCCCCAGCATTTT.